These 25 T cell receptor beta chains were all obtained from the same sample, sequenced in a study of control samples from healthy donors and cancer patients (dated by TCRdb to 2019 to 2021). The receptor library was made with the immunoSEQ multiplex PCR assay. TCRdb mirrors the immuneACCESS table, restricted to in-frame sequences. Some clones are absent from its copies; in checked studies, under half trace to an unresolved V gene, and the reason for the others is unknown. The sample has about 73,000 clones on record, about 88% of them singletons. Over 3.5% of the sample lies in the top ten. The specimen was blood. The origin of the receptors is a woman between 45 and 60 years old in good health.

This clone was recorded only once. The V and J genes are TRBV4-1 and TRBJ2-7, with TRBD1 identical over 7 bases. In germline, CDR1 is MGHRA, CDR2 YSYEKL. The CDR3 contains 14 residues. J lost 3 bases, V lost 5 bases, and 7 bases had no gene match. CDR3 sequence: CASSTRDSLYEQYF. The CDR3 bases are TGCGCCAGCAGCACCCGGGACAGCCTCTACGAGCAGTACTTC.

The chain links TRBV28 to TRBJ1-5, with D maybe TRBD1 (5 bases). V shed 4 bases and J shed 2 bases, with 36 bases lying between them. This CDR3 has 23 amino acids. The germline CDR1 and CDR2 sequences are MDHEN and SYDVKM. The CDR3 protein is CASSSDKVFDRDGGGIRNQPQHF. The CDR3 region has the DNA TGTGCCAGCAGTTCCGATAAGGTTTTCGATCGGGACGGAGGAGGTATACGCAATCAGCCCCAGCATTTT.

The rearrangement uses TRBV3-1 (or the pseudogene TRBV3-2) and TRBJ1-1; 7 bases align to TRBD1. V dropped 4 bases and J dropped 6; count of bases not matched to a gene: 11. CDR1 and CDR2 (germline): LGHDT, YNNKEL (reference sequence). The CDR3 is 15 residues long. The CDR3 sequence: CASSPTQGTASEAFF. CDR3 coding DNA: TGTGCCAGCAGCCCCACACAGGGGACGGCATCTGAAGCTTTCTTT.

The CDR3: CASSAPGTGELFF. In DNA form, the CDR3 reads TGTGCCAGTAGTGCCCCCGGGACCGGGGAGCTGTTTTTT. This sequence joins TRBV19 and TRBJ2-2; D is uncertain. Germline CDR1 and CDR2: LNHDA and SQIVND (reference sequence). This CDR3 contains 13 residues. The germline V and J ends were trimmed by 5 bases and 5 bases, with 9 bases remaining between them.

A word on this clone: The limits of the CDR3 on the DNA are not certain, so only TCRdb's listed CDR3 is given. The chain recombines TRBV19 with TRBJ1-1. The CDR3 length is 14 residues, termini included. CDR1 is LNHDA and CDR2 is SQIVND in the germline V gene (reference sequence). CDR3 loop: CASSSSGSAREAFF.

CDR3 coding DNA: TGTGCCAGCAGTAACCCTCGACAGAGCCAAGAGACCCAGTACTTC. Translated: CASSNPRQSQETQYF. This sequence joins TRBV28 and TRBJ2-5, with D possibly being TRBD1 (5 bases). The CDR3 sequence is 15 residues long. Germline-derived CDR1 and CDR2 are MDHEN and SYDVKM. V shed 5 bases and J shed 1 base, with 14 bases lying between them. Complete variable domain (other parts from reference TRBV28 and TRBJ2-5): DVKVTQSSRYLVKRTGEKVFLECVQDMDHENMFWYRQDPGLGLRLIYFSYDVKMKEKGDIPEGYSVSREKKERFSLILESASTNQTSMYLCASSNPRQSQETQYFGPGTRLLVL.

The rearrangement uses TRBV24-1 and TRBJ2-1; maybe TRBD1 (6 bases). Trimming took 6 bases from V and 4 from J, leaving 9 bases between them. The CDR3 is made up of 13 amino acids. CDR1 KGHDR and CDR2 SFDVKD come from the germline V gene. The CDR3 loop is CATSRDTYNEQFF. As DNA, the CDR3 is TGTGCCACCAGTAGGGACACTTACAATGAGCAGTTCTTC.

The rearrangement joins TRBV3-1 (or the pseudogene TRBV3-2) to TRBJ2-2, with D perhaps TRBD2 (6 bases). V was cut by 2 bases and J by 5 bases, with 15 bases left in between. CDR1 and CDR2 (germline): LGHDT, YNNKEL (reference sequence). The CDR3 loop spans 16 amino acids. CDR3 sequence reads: CASSQFPGGRTGELFF. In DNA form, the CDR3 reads TGTGCCAGCAGCCAATTTCCCGGAGGGAGAACCGGGGAGCTGTTTTTT.

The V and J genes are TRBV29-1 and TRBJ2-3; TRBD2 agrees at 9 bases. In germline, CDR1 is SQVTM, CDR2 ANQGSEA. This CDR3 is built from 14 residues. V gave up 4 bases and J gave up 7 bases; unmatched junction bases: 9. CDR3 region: CSVGLGGRAYTQYF. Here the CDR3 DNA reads TGCAGCGTTGGATTGGGCGGGAGGGCCTATACGCAGTATTTT.

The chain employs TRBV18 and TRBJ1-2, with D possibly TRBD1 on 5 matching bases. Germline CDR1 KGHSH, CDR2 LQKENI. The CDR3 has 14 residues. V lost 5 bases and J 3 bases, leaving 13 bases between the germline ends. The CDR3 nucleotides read TGTGCCAGCTCAACCCAGGGAGTATACTATGGCTACACCTTC. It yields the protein CASSTQGVYYGYTF. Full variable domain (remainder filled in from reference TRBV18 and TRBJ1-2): NAGVMQNPRHLVRRRGQEARLRCSPMKGHSHVYWYRQLPEEGLKFMVYLQKENIIDESGMPKERFSAEFPKEGPSILRIQQVVRGDSAAYFCASSTQGVYYGYTFGSGTRLTVV.

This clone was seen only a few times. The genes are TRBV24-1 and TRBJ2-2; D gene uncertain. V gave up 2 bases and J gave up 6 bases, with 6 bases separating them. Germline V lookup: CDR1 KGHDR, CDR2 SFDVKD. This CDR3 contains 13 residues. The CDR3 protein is CATSDWRAGELFF. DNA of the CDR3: TGTGCCACCAGTGATTGGAGAGCCGGGGAGCTGTTTTTT.

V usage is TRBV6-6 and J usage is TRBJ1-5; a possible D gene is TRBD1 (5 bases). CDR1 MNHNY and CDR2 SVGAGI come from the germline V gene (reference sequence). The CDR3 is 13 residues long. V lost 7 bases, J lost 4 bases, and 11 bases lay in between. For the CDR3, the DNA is TGTGCCAGCAAGAGGGGAGAAAATCAGCCCCAGCATTTT. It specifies CASKRGENQPQHF.

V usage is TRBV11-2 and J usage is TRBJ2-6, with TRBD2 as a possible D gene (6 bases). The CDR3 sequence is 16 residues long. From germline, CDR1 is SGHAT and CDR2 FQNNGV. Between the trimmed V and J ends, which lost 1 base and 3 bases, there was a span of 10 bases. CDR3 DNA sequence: TGTGCCAGCAGCTTAGCCCGGGGGAGTGGGGCCAACGTCCTGACTTTC. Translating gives CASSLARGSGANVLTF.

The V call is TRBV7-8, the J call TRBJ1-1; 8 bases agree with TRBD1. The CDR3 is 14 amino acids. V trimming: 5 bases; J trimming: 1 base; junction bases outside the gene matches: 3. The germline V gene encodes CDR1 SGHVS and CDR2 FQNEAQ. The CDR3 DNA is TGTGCCAGCAGCGTAGGACAGGGGAACACTGAAGCTTTCTTT. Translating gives CASSVGQGNTEAFF.

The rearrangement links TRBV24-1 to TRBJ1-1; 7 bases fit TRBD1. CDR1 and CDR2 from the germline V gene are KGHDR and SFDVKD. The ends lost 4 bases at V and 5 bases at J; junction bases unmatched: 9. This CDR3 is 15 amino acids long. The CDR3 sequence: CATSDPTGSGTEAFF. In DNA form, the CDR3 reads TGTGCCACCAGTGACCCGACAGGGAGTGGGACTGAAGCTTTCTTT.

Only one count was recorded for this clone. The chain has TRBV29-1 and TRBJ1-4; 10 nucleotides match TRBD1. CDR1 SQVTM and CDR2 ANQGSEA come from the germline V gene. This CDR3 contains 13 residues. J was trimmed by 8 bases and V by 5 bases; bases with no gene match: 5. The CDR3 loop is CSVPGQGREKLFF. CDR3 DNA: TGCAGCGTTCCGGGACAGGGGCGCGAAAAACTGTTTTTT.

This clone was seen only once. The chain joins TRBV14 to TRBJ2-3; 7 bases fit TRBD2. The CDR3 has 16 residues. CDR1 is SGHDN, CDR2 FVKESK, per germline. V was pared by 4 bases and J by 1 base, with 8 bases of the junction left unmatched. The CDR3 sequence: CASSLTRLAGTDTQYF. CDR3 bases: TGTGCCAGCAGCCTGACCCGGCTAGCGGGCACAGATACGCAGTATTTT.

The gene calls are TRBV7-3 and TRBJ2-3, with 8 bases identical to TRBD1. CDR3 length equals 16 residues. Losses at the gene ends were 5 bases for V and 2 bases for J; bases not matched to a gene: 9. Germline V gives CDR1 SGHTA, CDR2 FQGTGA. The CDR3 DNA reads TGTGCCAGCAGCCCAGGGACAGGTCTAATCACAGATACGCAGTATTTT. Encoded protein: CASSPGTGLITDTQYF.

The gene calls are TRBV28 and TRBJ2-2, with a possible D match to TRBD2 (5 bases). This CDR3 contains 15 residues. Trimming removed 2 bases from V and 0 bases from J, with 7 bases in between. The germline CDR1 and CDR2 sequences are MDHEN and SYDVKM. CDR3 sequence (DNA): TGTGCCAGCAGTTTACCGGGGACGAACACCGGGGAGCTGTTTTTT. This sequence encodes CASSLPGTNTGELFF.

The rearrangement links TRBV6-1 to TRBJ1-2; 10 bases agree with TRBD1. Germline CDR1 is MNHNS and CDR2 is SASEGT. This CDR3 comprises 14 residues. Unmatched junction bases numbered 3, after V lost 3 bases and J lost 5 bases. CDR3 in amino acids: CASSERTGGYGYTF. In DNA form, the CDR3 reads TGTGCCAGCAGTGAGAGGACAGGGGGGTATGGCTACACCTTC.

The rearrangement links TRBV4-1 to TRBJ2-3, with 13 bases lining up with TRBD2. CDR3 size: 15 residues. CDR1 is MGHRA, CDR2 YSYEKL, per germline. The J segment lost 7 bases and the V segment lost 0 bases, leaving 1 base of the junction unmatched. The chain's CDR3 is CASSQEGLAGNTQYF. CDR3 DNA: TGCGCCAGCAGCCAAGAGGGACTAGCGGGAAATACGCAGTATTTT.

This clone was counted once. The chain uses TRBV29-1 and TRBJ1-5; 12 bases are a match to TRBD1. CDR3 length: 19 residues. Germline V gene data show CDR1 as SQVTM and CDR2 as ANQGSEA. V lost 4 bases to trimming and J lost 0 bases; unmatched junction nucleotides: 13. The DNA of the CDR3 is TGCAGCGTTGGGCACCGGGACAGGGGGCCGGTGGGTAGCAATCAGCCCCAGCATTTT. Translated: CSVGHRDRGPVGSNQPQHF.

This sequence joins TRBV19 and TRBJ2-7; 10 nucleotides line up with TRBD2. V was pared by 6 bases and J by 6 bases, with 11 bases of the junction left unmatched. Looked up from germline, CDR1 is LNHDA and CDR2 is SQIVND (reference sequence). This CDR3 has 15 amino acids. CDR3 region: CASSGTSGNVREQYF. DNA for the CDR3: TGTGCCAGTAGCGGCACTAGCGGGAACGTACGCGAGCAGTACTTC.

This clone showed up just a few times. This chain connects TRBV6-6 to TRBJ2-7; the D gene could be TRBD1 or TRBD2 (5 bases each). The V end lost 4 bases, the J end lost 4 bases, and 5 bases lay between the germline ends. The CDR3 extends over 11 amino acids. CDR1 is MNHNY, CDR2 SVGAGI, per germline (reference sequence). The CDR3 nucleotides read TGTGCCAGCAGTTGGGGGTACGAGCAGTACTTC. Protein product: CASSWGYEQYF.

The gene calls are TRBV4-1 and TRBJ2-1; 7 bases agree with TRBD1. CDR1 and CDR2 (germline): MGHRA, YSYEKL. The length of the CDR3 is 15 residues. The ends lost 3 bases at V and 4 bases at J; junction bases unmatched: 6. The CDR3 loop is CASSHGPGGYNEQFF. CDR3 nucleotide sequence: TGCGCCAGCAGCCATGGCCCAGGGGGATACAATGAGCAGTTCTTC.